Below, 16 T cell receptor beta chains from the same sample are listed, as sequenced in a study of blood T cell repertoires in COVID-19. The assay was immunoSEQ multiplex PCR, and TCRdb's table has in-frame clones only and misses some. This table has 300,000 to 350,000 clones, about 86% appearing once. Sequenced input: PBMCs or T cells enriched from blood (not recorded which). These receptor sequences come from a woman aged 40 to 49 with acute COVID-19.

V and J are TRBV9 and TRBJ1-6; 8 positions match TRBD1. Germline assignment: CDR1 SGDLS and CDR2 YYNGEE. The trim removed 3 bases at V and 2 bases at J, leaving 16 bases unmatched. CDR3 length: 20 residues. The CDR3 loop is CASSATYRQGTNPYNSPLHF. CDR3 nucleotides: TGTGCCAGCAGCGCGACTTATAGACAGGGGACAAACCCCTATAATTCACCCCTCCACTTT.

The V and J genes are TRBV5-1 and TRBJ2-1, with 8 bases matching TRBD2. The CDR3 has 14 amino acids. V shed 5 bases and J 7 bases; nucleotides not matched to a gene: 8. Germline-derived CDR1 and CDR2 are SGHRS and YFSETQ. The CDR3 sequence: CASRLSAGANEQFF. DNA for the CDR3: TGCGCCAGCAGATTGTCAGCGGGGGCGAATGAGCAGTTCTTC.

This clone was counted a few times. The chain joins TRBV5-1 to TRBJ2-7; 8 nucleotides align to TRBD1. CDR3 length equals 15 residues. CDR1 is SGHRS and CDR2 is YFSETQ in the germline V gene. Losses at the gene ends were 5 bases for V and 0 bases for J; bases not matched to a gene: 7. Written as DNA, the CDR3 is TGCGCCAGCAGGGCCGGGACAGGTCCCTCCTACGAGCAGTACTTC. It translates to CASRAGTGPSYEQYF.

The CDR3 sequence: CASSRGGAGGETQYF. The CDR3 DNA reads TGTGCCAGCAGCCGAGGGGGCGCGGGTGGCGAGACCCAGTACTTC. The chain joins TRBV7-3 to TRBJ2-5; TRBD1 matches 7 bases. CDR1 and CDR2 from the germline V gene are SGHTA and FQGTGA. V shed 5 bases, J shed 5 bases, and the junction held 11 bases outside the gene matches. The CDR3 has 15 residues. Combining the CDR3 with reference TRBV7-3 and TRBJ2-5 gives the whole variable domain GAGVSQTPSNKVTEKGKYVELRCDPISGHTALYWYRQSLGQGPEFLIYFQGTGAADDSGLPNDRFFAVRPEGSVSTLKIQRTERGDSAVYLCASSRGGAGGETQYFGPGTRLLVL.

V is TRBV7-6 and J is TRBJ1-6, with D unclear. V dropped 2 bases and J dropped 7 bases, with 9 bases sitting between them. Germline values: CDR1 SGHVS, CDR2 FNYEAQ. The CDR3 consists of 14 residues. The CDR3 region is CASSLQLRNSPLHF. CDR3 DNA: TGTGCCAGCAGCTTACAGTTGAGGAATTCACCCCTCCACTTT.

The genes are TRBV6-2 or TRBV6-3 and TRBJ2-2; no clear D. Trimming took 4 bases from V and 7 from J, leaving 10 bases between them. Looked up from germline, CDR1 is MNHEY and CDR2 is SVGEGT. The CDR3 contains 13 residues. This chain's CDR3 is CASSFLVGGELFF. As DNA, the CDR3 is TGTGCCAGCAGTTTCTTAGTTGGCGGGGAGCTGTTTTTT.

This chain uses TRBV7-9 with TRBJ2-5, with 9 nucleotides matching TRBD1. The CDR3 length is 15 residues. V trimming: 1 base; J trimming: 5 bases; junction bases outside the gene matches: 5. The germline V gene encodes CDR1 SEHNR and CDR2 FQNEAQ (reference sequence). CDR3 residues: CASSLGQGVWETQYF. As DNA, the CDR3 is TGTGCCAGCAGCTTAGGACAGGGGGTTTGGGAGACCCAGTACTTC. Complete variable domain (other parts from reference TRBV7-9 and TRBJ2-5): DTGVSQNPRHKITKRGQNVTFRCDPISEHNRLYWYRQTLGQGPEFLTYFQNEAQLEKSRLLSDRFSAERPKGSFSTLEIQRTEQGDSAMYLCASSLGQGVWETQYFGPGTRLLVL.

The CDR3 coding sequence is TGTGCCAGCAGCCGAAGCGACAGGGATTCACCCCTCCACTTT. Encoded protein: CASSRSDRDSPLHF. This chain links TRBV6-2 or TRBV6-3 with TRBJ1-6; 7 bases are a match to TRBD1. Germline lookup yields CDR1 MNHEY and CDR2 SVGEGT. The CDR3 has 14 residues. Unmatched junction bases numbered 7, after V lost 6 bases and J lost 8 bases.

The chain employs TRBV6-5 and TRBJ2-7; TRBD1 aligns across 10 bases. Germline V lookup: CDR1 MNHEY, CDR2 SVGAGI. The V and J ends lost 8 bases and 3 bases, in that order; junction bases with no gene match: 10. There are 15 residues in the CDR3. CDR3 region: CASCSVGTGDYEQYF. The DNA of the CDR3 is TGTGCCAGCTGTAGTGTCGGGACAGGGGACTACGAGCAGTACTTC.

The chain combines TRBV25-1 with TRBJ1-1; the match to TRBD1 covers 7 bases. This CDR3 is built from 14 residues. The germline CDR1 and CDR2 sequences are MGHDK and SYGVNS. V shed 10 bases and J 1 base; nucleotides not matched to a gene: 9. CDR3 sequence (DNA): TGTGCCACGACCCCGACAGGGCCGAACACTGAAGCTTTCTTT. Translating gives CATTPTGPNTEAFF.

The gene calls are TRBV6-1 and TRBJ1-1, with D perhaps matching TRBD1 (5 bases). Germline values: CDR1 MNHNS, CDR2 SASEGT. V lost 2 bases, J lost 3 bases, and 13 bases lay in between. This CDR3 has 15 amino acids. CDR3 in DNA: TGTGCCAGCAGTGAAATTGACAGCGTCTACACTGAAGCTTTCTTT. It specifies CASSEIDSVYTEAFF.

In this sample, this clone turned up once. The chain links TRBV27 to TRBJ1-5; D is undetermined. Germline V gene sequence: CDR1 MNHEY, CDR2 SMNVEV (reference sequence). V lost 6 bases and J lost 6, with 21 bases in between. The CDR3 is 16 amino acids. DNA for the CDR3: TGTGCCAGCAGCCGAGGCGAAGGAGGAGGCGCTCAGCCCCAGCATTTT. Residues: CASSRGEGGGAQPQHF.

The V gene is TRBV7-2, the J gene TRBJ2-5; D unclear. Trimming removed 1 base from V and 7 bases from J, with 16 bases in between. The V gene's germline CDR1 is SGHTA and CDR2 FQGNSA. This CDR3 is 15 amino acids long. The CDR3 protein is CASSLGALAAWTQYF. The CDR3, as DNA: TGTGCCAGCAGCTTAGGTGCACTGGCGGCATGGACCCAGTACTTC.

For the CDR3, the DNA is TGTGCCAGCAGCTTAGATGGGACAGGGTTCTACGAGCAGTACTTC. Amino acids: CASSLDGTGFYEQYF. The chain recombines TRBV7-2 with TRBJ2-7, with 9 bases aligning to TRBD1. CDR3 length: 15 amino acids. The germline V gene encodes CDR1 SGHTA and CDR2 FQGNSA. V gave up 1 base and J gave up 3 bases; unmatched junction bases: 4.

V and J are TRBV19 and TRBJ2-7, with 9 bases matching TRBD1. Germline V CDR1 and CDR2: LNHDA, SQIVND (reference sequence). This CDR3 is 15 amino acids long. V was clipped by 9 bases and J by 1 base; unmatched bases: 10. CDR3 sequence: CASKGQGKGSYEQYF. The CDR3 DNA reads as TGTGCCAGCAAGGGACAGGGTAAGGGTTCCTACGAGCAGTACTTC.

About this clone itself: Other DNA sequences within the sample encode an identical CDR3. In DNA, the CDR3 is TGCGCCAGCAGCCCGGGACAGACGAACACCGGGGAGCTGTTTTTT. As protein: CASSPGQTNTGELFF. The V and J genes are TRBV5-1 and TRBJ2-2; 7 bases agree with TRBD1. The CDR3 runs 15 residues. Germline V lookup: CDR1 SGHRS, CDR2 YFSETQ. The ends lost 4 bases at V and 0 bases at J; junction bases unmatched: 3.